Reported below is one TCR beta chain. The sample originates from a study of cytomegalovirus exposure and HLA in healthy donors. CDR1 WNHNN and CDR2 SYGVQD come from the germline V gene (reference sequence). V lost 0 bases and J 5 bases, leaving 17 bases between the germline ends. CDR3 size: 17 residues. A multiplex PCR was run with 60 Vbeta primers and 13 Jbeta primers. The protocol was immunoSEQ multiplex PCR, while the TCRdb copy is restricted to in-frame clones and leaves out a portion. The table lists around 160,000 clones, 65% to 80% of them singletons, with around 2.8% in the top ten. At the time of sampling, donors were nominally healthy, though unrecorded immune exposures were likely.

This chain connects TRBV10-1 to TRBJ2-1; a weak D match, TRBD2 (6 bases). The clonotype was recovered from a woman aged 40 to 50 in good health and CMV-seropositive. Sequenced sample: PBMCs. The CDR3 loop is CASSESVGGSLHNEQFF. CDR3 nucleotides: TGCGCCAGCAGTGAGTCTGTAGGAGGGTCCCTGCACAATGAGCAGTTCTTC.